The source of this T cell receptor (beta chain) is a study of CD8 T cell repertoires and HIV-1 epitope variants. Overall study context: 1M T cells were kept uncultured as a baseline.

The J segment lost 5 bases and the V segment lost 2 bases, leaving 5 bases of the junction unmatched. The CDR3 covers 13 residues. CDR1 SQVTM and CDR2 ANQGSEA come from the germline V gene. About this clone itself: Antigen: not known.

The method was immunoSEQ multiplex PCR; TCRdb's version includes in-frame clones alone and lacks a portion of them. The data contain a few thousand clones, roughly 70% of them seen just once; the ten biggest clones take up roughly 42%. Study results and caveats: Only beta chains were identified, marking proliferation to antigen, not function.

This TCR was sampled from a male donor with HIV. V is TRBV29-1 and J is TRBJ1-1; 7 bases agree with TRBD1. The sequenced sample was cultured CD8+ T cells derived from PBMCs. The CDR3 protein is CSVEQGEYTEAFF. The CDR3 coding sequence is TGCAGCGTTGAACAGGGGGAGTATACTGAAGCTTTCTTT.